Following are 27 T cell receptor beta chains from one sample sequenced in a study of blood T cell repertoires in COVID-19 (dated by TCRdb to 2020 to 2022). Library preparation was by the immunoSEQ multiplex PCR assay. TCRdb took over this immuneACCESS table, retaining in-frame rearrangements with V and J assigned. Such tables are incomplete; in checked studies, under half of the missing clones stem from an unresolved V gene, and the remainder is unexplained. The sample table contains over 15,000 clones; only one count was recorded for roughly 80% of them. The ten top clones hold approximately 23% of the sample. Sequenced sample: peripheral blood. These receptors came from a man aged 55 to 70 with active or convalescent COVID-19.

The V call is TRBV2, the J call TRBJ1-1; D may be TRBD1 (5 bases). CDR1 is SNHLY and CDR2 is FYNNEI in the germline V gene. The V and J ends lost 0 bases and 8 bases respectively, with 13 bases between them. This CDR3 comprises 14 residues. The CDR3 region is CASSEAQGFLEAFF. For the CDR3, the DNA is TGTGCCAGCAGTGAAGCCCAGGGATTTCTCGAAGCTTTCTTT.

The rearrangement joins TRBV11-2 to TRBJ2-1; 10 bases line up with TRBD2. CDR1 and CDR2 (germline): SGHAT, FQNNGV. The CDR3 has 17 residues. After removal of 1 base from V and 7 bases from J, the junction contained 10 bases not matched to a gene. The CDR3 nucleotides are TGTGCCAGCAGCTTAGTCCCCCCGGGACTAGCGCTAAATGAGCAGTTCTTC. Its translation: CASSLVPPGLALNEQFF.

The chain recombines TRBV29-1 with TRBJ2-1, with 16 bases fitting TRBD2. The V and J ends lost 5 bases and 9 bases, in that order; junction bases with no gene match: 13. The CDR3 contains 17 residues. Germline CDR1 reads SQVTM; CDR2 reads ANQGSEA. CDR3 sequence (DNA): TGCAGCGTTCCTGGGACTAGCGGGAGGGCCAAAGGAAGTGAGCAGTTCTTC. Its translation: CSVPGTSGRAKGSEQFF.

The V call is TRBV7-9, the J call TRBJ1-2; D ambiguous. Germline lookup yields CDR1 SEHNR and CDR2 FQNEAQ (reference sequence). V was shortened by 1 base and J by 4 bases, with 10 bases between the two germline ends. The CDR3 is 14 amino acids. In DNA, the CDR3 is TGTGCCAGCAGCTTAGGGAGCGAATTCTATGGCTACACCTTC. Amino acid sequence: CASSLGSEFYGYTF. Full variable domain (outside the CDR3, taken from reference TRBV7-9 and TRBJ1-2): DTGVSQNPRHKITKRGQNVTFRCDPISEHNRLYWYRQTLGQGPEFLTYFQNEAQLEKSRLLSDRFSAERPKGSFSTLEIQRTEQGDSAMYLCASSLGSEFYGYTFGSGTRLTVV.

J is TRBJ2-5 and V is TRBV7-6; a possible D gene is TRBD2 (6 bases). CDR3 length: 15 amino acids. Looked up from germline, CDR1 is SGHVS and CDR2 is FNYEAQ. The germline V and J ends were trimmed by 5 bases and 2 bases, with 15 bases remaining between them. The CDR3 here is CASSRTGTLQETQYF. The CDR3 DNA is TGTGCCAGCAGCAGAACCGGGACTCTTCAAGAGACCCAGTACTTC.

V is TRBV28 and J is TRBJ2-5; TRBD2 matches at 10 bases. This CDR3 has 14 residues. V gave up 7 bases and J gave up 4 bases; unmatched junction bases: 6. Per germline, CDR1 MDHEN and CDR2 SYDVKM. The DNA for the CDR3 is TGTGCCAGCAAAAGCGGGGGGGCCCGAGAGACCCAGTACTTC. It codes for CASKSGGARETQYF.

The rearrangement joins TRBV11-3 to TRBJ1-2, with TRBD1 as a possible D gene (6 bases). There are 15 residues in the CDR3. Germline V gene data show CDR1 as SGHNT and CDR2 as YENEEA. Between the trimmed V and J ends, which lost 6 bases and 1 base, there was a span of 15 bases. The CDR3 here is CASRRGQSFNYGYTF. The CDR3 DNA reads TGTGCCAGCAGGCGTGGACAGTCTTTTAACTATGGCTACACCTTC.

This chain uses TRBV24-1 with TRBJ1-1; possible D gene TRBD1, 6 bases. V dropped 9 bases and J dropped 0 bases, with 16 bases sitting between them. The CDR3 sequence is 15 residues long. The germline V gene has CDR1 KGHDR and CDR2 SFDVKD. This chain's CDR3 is CATSFRGGMNTEAFF. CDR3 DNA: TGTGCCACCTCTTTTAGGGGGGGAATGAACACTGAAGCTTTCTTT.

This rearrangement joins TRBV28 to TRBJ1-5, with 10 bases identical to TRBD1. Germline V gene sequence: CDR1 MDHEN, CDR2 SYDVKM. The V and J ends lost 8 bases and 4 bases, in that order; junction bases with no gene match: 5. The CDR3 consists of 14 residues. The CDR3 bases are TGTGCCAGCTGCCGGACAGGGGGTAATCAGCCCCAGCATTTT. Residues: CASCRTGGNQPQHF. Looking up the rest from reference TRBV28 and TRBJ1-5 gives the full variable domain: DVKVTQSSRYLVKRTGEKVFLECVQDMDHENMFWYRQDPGLGLRLIYFSYDVKMKEKGDIPEGYSVSREKKERFSLILESASTNQTSMYLCASCRTGGNQPQHFGDGTRLSIL.

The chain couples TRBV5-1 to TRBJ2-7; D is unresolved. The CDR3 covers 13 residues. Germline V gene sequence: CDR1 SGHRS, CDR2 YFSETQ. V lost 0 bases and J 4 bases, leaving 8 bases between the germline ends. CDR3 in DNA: TGCGCCAGCAGCTTGGCCTCAGAATACGAGCAGTACTTC. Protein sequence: CASSLASEYEQYF.

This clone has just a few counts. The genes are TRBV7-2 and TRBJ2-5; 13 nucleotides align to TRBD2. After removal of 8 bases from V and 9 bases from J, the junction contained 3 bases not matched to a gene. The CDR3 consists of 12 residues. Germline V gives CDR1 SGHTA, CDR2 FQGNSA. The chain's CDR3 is CASAGLAGSQYF. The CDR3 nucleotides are TGTGCCAGCGCGGGACTAGCGGGGTCCCAGTACTTC.

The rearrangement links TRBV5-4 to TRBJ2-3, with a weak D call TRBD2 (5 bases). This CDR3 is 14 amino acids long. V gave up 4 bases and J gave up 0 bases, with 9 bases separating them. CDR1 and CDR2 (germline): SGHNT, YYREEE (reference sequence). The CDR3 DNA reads TGTGCCAGCAGCCCAGGAGGCAGCACAGATACGCAGTATTTT. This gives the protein CASSPGGSTDTQYF. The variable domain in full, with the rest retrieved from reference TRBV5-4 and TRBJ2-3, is ETGVTQSPTHLIKTRGQQVTLRCSSQSGHNTVSWYQQALGQGPQFIFQYYREEENGRGNFPPRFSGLQFPNYSSELNVNALELDDSALYLCASSPGGSTDTQYFGPGTRLTVL.

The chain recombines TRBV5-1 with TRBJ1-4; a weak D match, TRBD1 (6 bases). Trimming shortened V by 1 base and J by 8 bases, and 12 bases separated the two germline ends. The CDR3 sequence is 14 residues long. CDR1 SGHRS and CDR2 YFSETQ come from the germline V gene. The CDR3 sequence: CASSLTPQGEKLFF. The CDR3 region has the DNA TGCGCCAGCAGCTTGACCCCGCAGGGGGAAAAACTGTTTTTT.

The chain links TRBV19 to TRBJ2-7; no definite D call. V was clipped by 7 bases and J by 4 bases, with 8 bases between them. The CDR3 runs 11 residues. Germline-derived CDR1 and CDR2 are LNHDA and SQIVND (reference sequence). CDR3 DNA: TGTGCCAGTAACAGTAGGTACGAGCAGTACTTC. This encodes CASNSRYEQYF.

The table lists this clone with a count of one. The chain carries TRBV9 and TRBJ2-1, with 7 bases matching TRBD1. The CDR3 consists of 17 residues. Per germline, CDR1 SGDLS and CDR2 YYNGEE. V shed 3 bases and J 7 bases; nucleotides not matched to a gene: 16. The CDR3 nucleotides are TGTGCCAGCAGCGCCATTGAGACAGGGCCGGCCACGAATGAGCAGTTCTTC. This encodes CASSAIETGPATNEQFF. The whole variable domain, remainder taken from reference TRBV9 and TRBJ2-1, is DSGVTQTPKHLITATGQRVTLRCSPRSGDLSVYWYQQSLDQGLQFLIQYYNGEERAKGNILERFSAQQFPDLHSELNLSSLELGDSALYFCASSAIETGPATNEQFFGPGTRLTVL.

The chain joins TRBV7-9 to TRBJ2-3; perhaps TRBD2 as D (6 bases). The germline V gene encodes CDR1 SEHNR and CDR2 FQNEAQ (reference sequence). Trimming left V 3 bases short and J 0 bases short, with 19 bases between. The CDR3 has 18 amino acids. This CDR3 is CASSFRRIAEVSTDTQYF. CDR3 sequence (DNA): TGTGCCAGCAGCTTTCGTCGGATAGCGGAGGTTAGCACAGATACGCAGTATTTT.

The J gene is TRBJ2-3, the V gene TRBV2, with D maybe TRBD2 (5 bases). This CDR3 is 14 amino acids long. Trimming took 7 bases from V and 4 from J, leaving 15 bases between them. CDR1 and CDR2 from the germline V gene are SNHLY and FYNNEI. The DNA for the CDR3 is TGTGCCAGCAATCCGTACGCGGGCCCAGATACGCAGTATTTT. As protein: CASNPYAGPDTQYF. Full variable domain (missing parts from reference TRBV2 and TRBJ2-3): EPEVTQTPSHQVTQMGQEVILRCVPISNHLYFYWYRQILGQKVEFLVSFYNNEISEKSEIFDDQFSVERPDGSNFTLKIRSTKLEDSAMYFCASNPYAGPDTQYFGPGTRLTVL.

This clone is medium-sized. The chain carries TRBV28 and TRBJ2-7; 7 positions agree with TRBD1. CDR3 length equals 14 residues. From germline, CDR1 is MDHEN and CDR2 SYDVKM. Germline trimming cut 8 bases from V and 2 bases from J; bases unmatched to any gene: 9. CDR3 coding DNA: TGTGCCAGCGACCCGGGGCAGGGGGCCTACGAGCAGTACTTC. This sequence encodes CASDPGQGAYEQYF.

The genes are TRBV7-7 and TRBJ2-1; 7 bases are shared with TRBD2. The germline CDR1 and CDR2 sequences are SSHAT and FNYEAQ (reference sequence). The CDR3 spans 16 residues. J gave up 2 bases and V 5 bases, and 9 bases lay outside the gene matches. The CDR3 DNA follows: TGTGCCAGCAGCCCCTCCCCCAGCGGGACCTACAATGAGCAGTTCTTC. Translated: CASSPSPSGTYNEQFF.

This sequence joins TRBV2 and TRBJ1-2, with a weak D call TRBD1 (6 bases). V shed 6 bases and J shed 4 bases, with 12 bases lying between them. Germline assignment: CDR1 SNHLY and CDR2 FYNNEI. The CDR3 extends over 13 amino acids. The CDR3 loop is CASSPGQSYGYTF. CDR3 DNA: TGTGCCAGCAGCCCAGGACAGTCCTATGGCTACACCTTC.

Here the CDR3 reads CAWSPRGGNTEAFF. CDR3 nucleotide sequence: TGTGCCTGGAGTCCCCGAGGGGGGAACACTGAAGCTTTCTTT. V gene TRBV30 combines with J gene TRBJ1-1; a possible D gene is TRBD1 (6 bases). From germline, CDR1 is GTSNPN and CDR2 SVGIG (reference sequence). There are 14 residues in the CDR3. V was cut by 2 bases and J by 1 base, with 11 bases left in between.

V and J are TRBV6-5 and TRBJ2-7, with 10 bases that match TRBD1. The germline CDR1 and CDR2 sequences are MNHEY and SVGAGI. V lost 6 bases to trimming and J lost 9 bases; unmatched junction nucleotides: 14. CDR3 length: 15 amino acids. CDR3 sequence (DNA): TGTGCCAGCAGCCCCTTAACCGGGACAGGGGTCCGGCAGTACTTC. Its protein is CASSPLTGTGVRQYF.

The CDR3 protein is CASSLGGQVQQPQHF. For the CDR3, the DNA is TGTGCCAGCAGCTTAGGTGGACAGGTGCAACAGCCCCAGCATTTT. The V and J genes are TRBV11-2 and TRBJ1-5, with 7 bases identical to TRBD1. V lost 1 base and J lost 7; bases outside the gene matches: 7. Germline loops: CDR1 SGHAT, CDR2 FQNNGV. CDR3 length: 15 residues.

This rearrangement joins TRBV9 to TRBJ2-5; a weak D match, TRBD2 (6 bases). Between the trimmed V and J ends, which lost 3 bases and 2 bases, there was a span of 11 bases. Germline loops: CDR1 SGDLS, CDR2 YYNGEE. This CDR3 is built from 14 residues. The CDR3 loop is CASSGHSGQETQYF. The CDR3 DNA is TGTGCCAGCAGCGGCCATAGCGGTCAAGAGACCCAGTACTTC.

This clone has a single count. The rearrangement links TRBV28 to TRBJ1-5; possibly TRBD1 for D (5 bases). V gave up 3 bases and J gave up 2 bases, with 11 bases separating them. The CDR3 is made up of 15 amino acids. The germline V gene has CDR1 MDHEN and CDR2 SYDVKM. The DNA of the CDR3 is TGTGCCAGCAGTTTGGGCCAGGGTGGCAATCAGCCCCAGCATTTT. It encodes CASSLGQGGNQPQHF.

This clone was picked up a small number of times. CDR3 DNA sequence: TGTGCCAGCAGTTCTATTCGCGGGGGAGAGACCCAGTACTTC. It codes for CASSSIRGGETQYF. The chain has TRBV7-9 and TRBJ2-5; 7 bases match TRBD2. The CDR3 sequence is 14 residues long. The J segment lost 4 bases and the V segment lost 6 bases, leaving 8 bases of the junction unmatched. Per germline, CDR1 SEHNR and CDR2 FQNEAQ (reference sequence).

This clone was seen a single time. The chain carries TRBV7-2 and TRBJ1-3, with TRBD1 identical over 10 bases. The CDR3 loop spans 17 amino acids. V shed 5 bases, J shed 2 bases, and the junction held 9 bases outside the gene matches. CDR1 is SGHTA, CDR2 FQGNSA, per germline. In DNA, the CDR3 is TGTGCCAGCAGCCCACACCAGACAGGGGGCACTGGAAACACCATATATTTT. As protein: CASSPHQTGGTGNTIYF.